The TCR beta chain described here comes from a study of T cell repertoires in cytomegalovirus infection. Looking at the study overall: Indications of both CMV infection and matching HLA type were provided by public TCR beta signatures.

In regard to this clonotype: Antigen specificity is unknown.

This CDR3 has 15 residues. V was trimmed by 4 bases and J by 4 bases, leaving 17 bases between them. CDR1 is SGHKS, CDR2 YYEKEE, per germline (reference sequence). General study results and limits: Summed frequency of public TCR beta families distinguished CMV carriers with the relevant HLA. What dominated the ex vivo response were HLA-C-restricted CMV-specific TCR beta clonotypes.

MiXCR, run by TCRdb on the reads, gives a single entry per CDR3 protein. This sample has nearly 450,000 distinct CDR3 sequences; roughly 30% occur once, and the top ten carry roughly an eighth. Specimen: PBMCs. This TCR was recovered from a human donor in good health (CMV status not recorded). Some clones in this sample may be carry-over from other donors' samples. This chain connects TRBV5-5 to TRBJ1-1; D may be TRBD1 (6 bases). This CDR3 is CASSLLGGGITEAFF. For the CDR3, the DNA is TGTGCCAGCAGCCTCCTAGGGGGGGGGATCACTGAAGCTTTCTTT.